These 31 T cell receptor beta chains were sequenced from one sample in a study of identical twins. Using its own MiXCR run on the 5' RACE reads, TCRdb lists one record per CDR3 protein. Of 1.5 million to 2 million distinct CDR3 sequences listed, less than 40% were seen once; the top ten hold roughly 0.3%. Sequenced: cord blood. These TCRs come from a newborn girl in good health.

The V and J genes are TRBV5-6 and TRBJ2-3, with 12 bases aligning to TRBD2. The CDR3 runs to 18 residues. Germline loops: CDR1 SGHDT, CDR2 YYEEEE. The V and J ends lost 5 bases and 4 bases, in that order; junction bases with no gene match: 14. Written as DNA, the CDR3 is TGTGCCAGCAGTTATATACCACGGACTAGCGGGGCGGCAGATACGCAGTATTTT. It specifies CASSYIPRTSGAADTQYF.

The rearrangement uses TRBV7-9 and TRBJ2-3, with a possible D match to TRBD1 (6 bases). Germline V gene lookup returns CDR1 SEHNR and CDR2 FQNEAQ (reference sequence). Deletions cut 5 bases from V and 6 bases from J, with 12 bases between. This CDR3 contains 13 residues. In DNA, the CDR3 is TGTGCCAGCAGCACCCGGACAGCGGATACGCAGTATTTT. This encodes CASSTRTADTQYF.

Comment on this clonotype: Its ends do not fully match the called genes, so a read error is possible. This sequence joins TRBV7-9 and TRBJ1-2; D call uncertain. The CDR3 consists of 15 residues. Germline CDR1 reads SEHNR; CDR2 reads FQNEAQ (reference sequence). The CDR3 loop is CVSSLNRVVYYGYTF. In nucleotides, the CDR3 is TGTGTCAGCAGCTTAAATAGGGTGGTTTACTATGGCTACACCTTC.

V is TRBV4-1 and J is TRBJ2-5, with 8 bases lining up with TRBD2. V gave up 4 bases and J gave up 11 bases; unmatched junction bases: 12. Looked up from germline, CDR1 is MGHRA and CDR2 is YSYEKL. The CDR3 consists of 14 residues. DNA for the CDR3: TGCGCCAGCAGCCGCCTACTAGCGGAGTATGAGCAGTACTTC. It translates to CASSRLLAEYEQYF.

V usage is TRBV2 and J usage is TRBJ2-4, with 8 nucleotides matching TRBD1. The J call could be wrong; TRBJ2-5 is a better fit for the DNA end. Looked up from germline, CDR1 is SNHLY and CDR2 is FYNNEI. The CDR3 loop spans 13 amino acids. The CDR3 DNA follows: TGTGCCAGCGTACCGGGACAGGAAGAGACCCAGTACTTC. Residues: CASVPGQEETQYF.

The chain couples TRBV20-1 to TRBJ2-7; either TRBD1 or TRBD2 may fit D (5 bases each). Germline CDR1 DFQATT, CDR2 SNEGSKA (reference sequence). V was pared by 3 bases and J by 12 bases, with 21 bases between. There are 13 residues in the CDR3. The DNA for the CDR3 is TGCAGTGCTAGCGGAACCGGGACCGACACATGGTACTTC. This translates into CSASGTGTDTWYF.

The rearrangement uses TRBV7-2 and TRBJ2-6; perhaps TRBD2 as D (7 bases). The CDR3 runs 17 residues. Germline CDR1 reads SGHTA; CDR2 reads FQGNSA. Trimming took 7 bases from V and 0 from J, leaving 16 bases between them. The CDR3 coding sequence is TGTGCCAGCACGACAAGGGGGACTAACTCTGGGGCCAACGTCCTGACTTTC. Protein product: CASTTRGTNSGANVLTF.

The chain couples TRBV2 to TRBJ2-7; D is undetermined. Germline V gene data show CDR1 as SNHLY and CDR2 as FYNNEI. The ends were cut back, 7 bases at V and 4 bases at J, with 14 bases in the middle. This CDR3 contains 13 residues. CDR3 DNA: TGTGCCAGCAAGGTTACCTCCGCATACGAGCAGTACTTC. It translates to CASKVTSAYEQYF.

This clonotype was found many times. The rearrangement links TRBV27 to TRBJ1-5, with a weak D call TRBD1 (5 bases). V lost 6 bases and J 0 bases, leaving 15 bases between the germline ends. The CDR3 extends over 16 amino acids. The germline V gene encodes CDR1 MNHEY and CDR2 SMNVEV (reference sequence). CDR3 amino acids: CASRGPGRYSNQPQHF. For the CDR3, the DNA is TGTGCCAGCAGGGGACCCGGACGGTATAGCAATCAGCCCCAGCATTTT.

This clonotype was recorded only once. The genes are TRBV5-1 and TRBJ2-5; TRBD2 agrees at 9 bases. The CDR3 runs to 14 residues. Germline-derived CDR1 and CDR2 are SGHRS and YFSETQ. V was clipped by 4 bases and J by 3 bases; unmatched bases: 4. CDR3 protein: CASSPSGVEETQYF. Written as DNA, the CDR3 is TGCGCCAGCAGCCCTAGCGGGGTCGAAGAGACCCAGTACTTC.

The CDR3 DNA reads TGCAGTGCTAAAACGACAGGGGGAGCCCAGCCCCAGCATTTT. It yields the protein CSAKTTGGAQPQHF. This chain uses TRBV20-1 with TRBJ1-5; TRBD1 agrees at 9 bases. Per the germline V gene, CDR1 is DFQATT and CDR2 is SNEGSKA (reference sequence). The CDR3 is 14 residues long. V shed 4 bases, J shed 7 bases, and the junction held 8 bases outside the gene matches.

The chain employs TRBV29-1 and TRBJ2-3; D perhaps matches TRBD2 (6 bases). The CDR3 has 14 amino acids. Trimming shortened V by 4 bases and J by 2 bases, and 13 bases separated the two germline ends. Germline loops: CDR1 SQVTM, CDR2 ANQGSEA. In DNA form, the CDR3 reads TGCAGCGTTGTGGAGGGGACGGCCACAGATACGCAGTATTTT. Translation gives CSVVEGTATDTQYF.

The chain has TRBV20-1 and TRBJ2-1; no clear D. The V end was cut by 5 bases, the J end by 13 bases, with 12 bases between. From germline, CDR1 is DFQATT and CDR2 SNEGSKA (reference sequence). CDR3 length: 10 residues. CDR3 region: CSAPPETQFF. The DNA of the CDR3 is TGCAGTGCTCCCCCTGAGACCCAGTTCTTC.

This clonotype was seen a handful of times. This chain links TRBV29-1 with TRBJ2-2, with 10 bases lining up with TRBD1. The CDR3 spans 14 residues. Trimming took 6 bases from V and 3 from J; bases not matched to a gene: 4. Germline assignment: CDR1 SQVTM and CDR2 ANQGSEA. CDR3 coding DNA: TGCAGCGTCGCGGACAGGGGGGACACCGGGGAGCTGTTTTTT. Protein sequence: CSVADRGDTGELFF.

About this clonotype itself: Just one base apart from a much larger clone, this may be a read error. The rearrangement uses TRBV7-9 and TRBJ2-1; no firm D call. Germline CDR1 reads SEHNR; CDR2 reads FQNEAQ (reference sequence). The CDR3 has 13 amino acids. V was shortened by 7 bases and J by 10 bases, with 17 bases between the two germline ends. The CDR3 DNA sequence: TGTGCCAGCACCCCAAAAGGAGAATACGAGCAGTTCTTC. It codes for CASTPKGEYEQFF.

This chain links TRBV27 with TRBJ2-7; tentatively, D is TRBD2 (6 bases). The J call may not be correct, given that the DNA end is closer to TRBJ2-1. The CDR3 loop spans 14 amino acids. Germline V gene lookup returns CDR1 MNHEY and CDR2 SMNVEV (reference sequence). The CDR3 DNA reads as TGTGCCAGCAGTTCGCACGGGAGCTCCTACGAGCAGTTCTTC. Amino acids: CASSSHGSSYEQFF.

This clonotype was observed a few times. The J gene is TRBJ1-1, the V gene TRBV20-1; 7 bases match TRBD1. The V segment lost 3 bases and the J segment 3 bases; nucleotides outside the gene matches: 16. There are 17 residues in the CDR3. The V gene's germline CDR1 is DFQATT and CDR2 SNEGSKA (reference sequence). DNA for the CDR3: TGCAGTGCTAGTTACATAGGGGGCGCCTACTCGGACACTGAAGCTTTCTTT. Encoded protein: CSASYIGGAYSDTEAFF.

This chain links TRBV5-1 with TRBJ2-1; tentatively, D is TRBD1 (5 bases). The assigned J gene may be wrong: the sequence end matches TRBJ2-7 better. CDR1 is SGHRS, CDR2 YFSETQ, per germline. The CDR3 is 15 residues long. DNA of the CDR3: TGCGCCAGCAGCTTGGCAGGACACTCCTACAATGAGCAGTACTTC. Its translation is CASSLAGHSYNEQYF.

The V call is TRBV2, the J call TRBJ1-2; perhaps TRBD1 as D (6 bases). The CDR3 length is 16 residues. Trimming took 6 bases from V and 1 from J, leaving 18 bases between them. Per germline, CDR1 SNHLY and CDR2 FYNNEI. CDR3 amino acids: CASRETTGIRNYGYTF. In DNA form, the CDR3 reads TGTGCCAGCAGGGAAACAACAGGGATCCGTAACTATGGCTACACCTTC.

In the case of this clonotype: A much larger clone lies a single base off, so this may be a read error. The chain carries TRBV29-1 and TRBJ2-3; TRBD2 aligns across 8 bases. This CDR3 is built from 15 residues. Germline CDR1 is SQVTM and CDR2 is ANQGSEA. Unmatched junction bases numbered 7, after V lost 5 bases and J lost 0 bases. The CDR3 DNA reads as TGCAGCGTTTTCGGGGCTAGCGGGAGCACAGATACGCAGTATTTT. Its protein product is CSVFGASGSTDTQYF.

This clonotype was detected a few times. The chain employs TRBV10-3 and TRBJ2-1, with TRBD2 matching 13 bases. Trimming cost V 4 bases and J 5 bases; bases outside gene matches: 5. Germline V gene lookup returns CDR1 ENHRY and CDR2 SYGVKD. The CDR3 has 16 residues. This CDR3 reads CAISGRLAGGDNEQFF. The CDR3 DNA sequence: TGTGCCATCAGTGGGCGACTAGCGGGGGGCGACAATGAGCAGTTCTTC.

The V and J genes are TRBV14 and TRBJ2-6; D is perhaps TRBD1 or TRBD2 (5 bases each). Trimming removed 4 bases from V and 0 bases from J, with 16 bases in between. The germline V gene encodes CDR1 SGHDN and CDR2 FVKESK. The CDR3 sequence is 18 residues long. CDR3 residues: CASSPPGRYSSGANVLTF. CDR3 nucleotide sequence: TGTGCCAGCAGCCCACCGGGACGGTACTCCTCTGGGGCCAACGTCCTGACTTTC.

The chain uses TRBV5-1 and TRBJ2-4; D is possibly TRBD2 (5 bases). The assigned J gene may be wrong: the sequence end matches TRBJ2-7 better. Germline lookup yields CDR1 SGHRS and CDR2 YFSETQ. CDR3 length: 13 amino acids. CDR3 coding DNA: TGCGCCAGCAGCGTGGAGGTTGAAGGCGAGCAGTACTTC. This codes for CASSVEVEGEQYF.

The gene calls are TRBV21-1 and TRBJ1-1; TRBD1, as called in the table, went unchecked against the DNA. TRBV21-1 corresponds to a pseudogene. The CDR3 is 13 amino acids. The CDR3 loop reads CASSKSRGTEAFF. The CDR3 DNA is TGTGCCAGCAGCAAATCAAGGGGCACTGAAGCTTTCTTT.

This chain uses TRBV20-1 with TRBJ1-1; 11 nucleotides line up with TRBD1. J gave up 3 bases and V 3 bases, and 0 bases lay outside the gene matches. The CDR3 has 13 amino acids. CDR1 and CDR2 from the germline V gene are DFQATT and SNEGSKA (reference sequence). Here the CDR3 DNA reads TGCAGTGCTAGGGACAGGGGGCACACTGAAGCTTTCTTT. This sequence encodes CSARDRGHTEAFF.

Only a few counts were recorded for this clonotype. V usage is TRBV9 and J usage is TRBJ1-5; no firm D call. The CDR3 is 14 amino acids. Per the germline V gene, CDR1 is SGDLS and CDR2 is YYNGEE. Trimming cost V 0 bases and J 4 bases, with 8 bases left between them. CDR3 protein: CASSVGYGNQPQHF. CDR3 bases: TGTGCCAGCAGCGTAGGGTACGGAAATCAGCCCCAGCATTTT.

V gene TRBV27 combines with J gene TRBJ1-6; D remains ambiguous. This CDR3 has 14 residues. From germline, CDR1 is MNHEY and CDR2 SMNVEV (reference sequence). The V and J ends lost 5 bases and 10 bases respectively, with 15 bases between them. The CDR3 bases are TGTGCCAGCAGTCCCGATGGTTTAAGGTCACCCCTCCACTTT. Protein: CASSPDGLRSPLHF.

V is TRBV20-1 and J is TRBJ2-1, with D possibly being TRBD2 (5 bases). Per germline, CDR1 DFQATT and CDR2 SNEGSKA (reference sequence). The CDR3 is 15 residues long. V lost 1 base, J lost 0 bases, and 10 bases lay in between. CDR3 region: CSARVSEISYNEQFF. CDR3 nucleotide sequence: TGCAGTGCTAGAGTTAGCGAGATCTCCTACAATGAGCAGTTCTTC.

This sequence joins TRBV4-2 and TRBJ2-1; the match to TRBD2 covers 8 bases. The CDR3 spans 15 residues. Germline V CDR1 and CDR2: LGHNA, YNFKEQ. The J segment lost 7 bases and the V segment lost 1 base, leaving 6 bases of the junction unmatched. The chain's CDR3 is CASSQGGGTVNEQFF. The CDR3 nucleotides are TGTGCCAGCAGCCAAGGCGGGGGGACGGTTAATGAGCAGTTCTTC.

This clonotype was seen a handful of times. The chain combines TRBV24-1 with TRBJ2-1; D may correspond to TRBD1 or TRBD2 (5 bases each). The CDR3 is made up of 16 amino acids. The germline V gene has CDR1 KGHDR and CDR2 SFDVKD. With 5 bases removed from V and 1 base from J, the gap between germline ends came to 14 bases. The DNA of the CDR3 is TGTGCCACCAGTGGGACCGGGACGGCTTCCTACAATGAGCAGTTCTTC. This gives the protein CATSGTGTASYNEQFF.

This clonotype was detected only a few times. CDR3 nucleotide sequence: TGTGCCAGCAGTTACCGATCCCCGACAGGGGAACGCTCACCCCTCCACTTT. Protein product: CASSYRSPTGERSPLHF. V gene TRBV6-6 combines with J gene TRBJ1-6; TRBD1 agrees at 8 bases. V lost 2 bases to trimming and J lost 10 bases; unmatched junction nucleotides: 13. Germline values: CDR1 MNHNY, CDR2 SVGAGI (reference sequence). There are 17 residues in the CDR3.